The 6 T cell receptor beta chains given below trace back to one sample, sequenced in a study of control samples from healthy donors and cancer patients. Some clones are missing from TCRdb's copy, which holds only in-frame ones; the method was immunoSEQ multiplex PCR. The table shows 120,000 to 150,000 clones, with over 85% occurring only once. Sequenced input: blood. The origin of the receptors is a man between 25 and 39 years old in good health.

In its sample, this clone was seen once. This chain connects TRBV6-2 or TRBV6-3 to TRBJ2-3; D is perhaps TRBD2 (5 bases). The V gene's germline CDR1 is MNHEY and CDR2 SVGEGT. With 4 bases removed from V and 6 bases from J, the gap between germline ends came to 14 bases. The CDR3 runs 14 residues. The CDR3 protein is CASSLGGPPDTQYF. Written as DNA, the CDR3 is TGTGCCAGCAGTTTAGGCGGGCCCCCCGATACGCAGTATTTT.

The V and J genes are TRBV28 and TRBJ1-2; no clear D. This CDR3 region has 15 residues. Per germline, CDR1 MDHEN and CDR2 SYDVKM. Trimming took off 3 bases at V and 4 bases at J, with 15 bases between the two ends. The CDR3 DNA reads TGTGCCAGCAGTTTGATTGGTGAAACCGTCTATGGCTACACCTTC. Its translation is CASSLIGETVYGYTF.

The rearrangement joins TRBV5-1 to TRBJ2-3; 10 bases align to TRBD2. Germline values: CDR1 SGHRS, CDR2 YFSETQ. J gave up 6 bases and V 5 bases, and 6 bases lay outside the gene matches. The CDR3 extends over 14 amino acids. CDR3 in amino acids: CASSPSGRSDTQYF. The CDR3 DNA sequence: TGCGCCAGCAGTCCTAGCGGGAGATCGGATACGCAGTATTTT.

J is TRBJ1-2 and V is TRBV5-4; 11 bases align to TRBD1. Trimming cost V 4 bases and J 6 bases; bases outside gene matches: 14. The CDR3 spans 17 residues. Germline values: CDR1 SGHNT, CDR2 YYREEE (reference sequence). CDR3 amino acids: CASSPGQGAYRVDGYTF. CDR3 bases: TGTGCCAGCAGCCCCGGACAGGGGGCTTATCGGGTCGATGGCTACACCTTC. Full variable domain (remainder filled in from reference TRBV5-4 and TRBJ1-2): ETGVTQSPTHLIKTRGQQVTLRCSSQSGHNTVSWYQQALGQGPQFIFQYYREEENGRGNFPPRFSGLQFPNYSSELNVNALELDDSALYLCASSPGQGAYRVDGYTFGSGTRLTVV.

The chain has TRBV12-3 or TRBV12-4 and TRBJ1-3; D gene unclear. The CDR3 consists of 13 residues. The V end was cut by 5 bases, the J end by 6 bases, with 11 bases between. The CDR3 sequence is CASSPPRVNTIYF. The CDR3 nucleotides are TGTGCCAGCAGTCCCCCCCGGGTAAACACCATATATTTT.

The chain recombines TRBV5-1 with TRBJ2-1; TRBD2 is a possible D gene (6 bases). V lost 0 bases to trimming and J lost 0 bases, with 10 bases between them. This CDR3 spans 16 amino acids. Germline V CDR1 and CDR2: SGHRS, YFSETQ. The CDR3 is CASSLVSGSSYNEQFF. In DNA form, the CDR3 reads TGCGCCAGCAGCTTGGTTAGCGGAAGCTCCTACAATGAGCAGTTCTTC.